This T cell receptor beta chain was captured by sequencing in a study of blood T cell repertoires in COVID-19. For the study at large: Whether acute or convalescent, the COVID-19 samples came from the United States, Italy and Spain. Sources were T cells, B-cell-depleted T cells, or PBMCs; the material itself was cDNA or gDNA.

In the authors' methods: Amplification of reference gene primers was used by the study to estimate nucleated cell counts. The method was immunoSEQ multiplex PCR; TCRdb's version includes in-frame clones alone and lacks a portion of them. The V and J calls and clone size are taken from that table; D and trimming were inferred from the DNA. The sample carries some 400,000 clones, around nine tenths recorded once. The germline CDR1 and CDR2 sequences are SGHTA and FQGTGA. Germline trimming cut 0 bases from V and 6 bases from J; bases unmatched to any gene: 5. CDR3 length: 16 amino acids. Material for sequencing was peripheral blood. This TCR derives from a human donor in a cohort sampled during active COVID-19. V gene TRBV7-3 combines with J gene TRBJ2-2; 9 nucleotides align to TRBD2. The CDR3 loop reads CASSLTIAGESGELFF. The CDR3, as DNA: TGTGCCAGCAGCTTAACCATAGCGGGAGAATCCGGGGAGCTGTTTTTT. Drawing the rest from reference TRBV7-3 and TRBJ2-2, the complete variable domain is GAGVSQTPSNKVTEKGKYVELRCDPISGHTALYWYRQSLGQGPEFLIYFQGTGAADDSGLPNDRFFAVRPEGSVSTLKIQRTERGDSAVYLCASSLTIAGESGELFFGEGSRLTVL.